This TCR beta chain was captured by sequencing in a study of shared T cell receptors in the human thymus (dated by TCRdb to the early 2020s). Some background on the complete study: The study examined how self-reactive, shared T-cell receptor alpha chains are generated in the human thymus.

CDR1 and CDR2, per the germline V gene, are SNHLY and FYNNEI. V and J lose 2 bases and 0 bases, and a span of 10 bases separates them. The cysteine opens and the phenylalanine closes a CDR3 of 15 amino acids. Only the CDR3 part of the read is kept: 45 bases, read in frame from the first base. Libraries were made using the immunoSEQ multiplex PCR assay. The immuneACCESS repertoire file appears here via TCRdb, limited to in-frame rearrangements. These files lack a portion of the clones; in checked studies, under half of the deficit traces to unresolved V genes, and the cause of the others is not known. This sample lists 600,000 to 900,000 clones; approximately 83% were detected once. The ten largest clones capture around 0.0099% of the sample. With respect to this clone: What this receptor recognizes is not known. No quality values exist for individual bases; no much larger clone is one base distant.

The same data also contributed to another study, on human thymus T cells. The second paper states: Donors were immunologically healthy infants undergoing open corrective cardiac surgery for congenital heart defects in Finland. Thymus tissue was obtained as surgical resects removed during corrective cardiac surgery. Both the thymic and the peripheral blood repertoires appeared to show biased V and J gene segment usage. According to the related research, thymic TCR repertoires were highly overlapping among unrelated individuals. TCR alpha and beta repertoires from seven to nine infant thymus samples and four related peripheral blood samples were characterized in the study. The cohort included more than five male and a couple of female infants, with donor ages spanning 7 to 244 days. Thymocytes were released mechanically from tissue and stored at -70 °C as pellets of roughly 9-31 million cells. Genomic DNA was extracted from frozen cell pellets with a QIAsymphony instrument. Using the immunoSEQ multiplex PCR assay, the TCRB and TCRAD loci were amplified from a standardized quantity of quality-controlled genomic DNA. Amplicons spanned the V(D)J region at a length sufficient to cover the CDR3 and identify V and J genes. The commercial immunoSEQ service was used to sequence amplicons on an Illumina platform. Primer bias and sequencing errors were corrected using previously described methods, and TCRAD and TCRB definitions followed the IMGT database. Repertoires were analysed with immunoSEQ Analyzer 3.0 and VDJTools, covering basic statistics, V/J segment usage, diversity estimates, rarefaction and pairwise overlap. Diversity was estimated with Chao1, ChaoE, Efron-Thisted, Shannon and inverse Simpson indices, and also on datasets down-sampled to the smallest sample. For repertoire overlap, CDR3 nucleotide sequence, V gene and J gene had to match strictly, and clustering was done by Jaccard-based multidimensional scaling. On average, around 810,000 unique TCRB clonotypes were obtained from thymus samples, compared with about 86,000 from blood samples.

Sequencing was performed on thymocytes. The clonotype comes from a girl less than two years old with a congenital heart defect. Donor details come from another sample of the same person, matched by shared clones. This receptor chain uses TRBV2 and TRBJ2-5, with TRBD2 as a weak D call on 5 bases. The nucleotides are TGTGCCAGCAGTGAATCCGCGGACTACCAAGAGACCCAGTACTTC. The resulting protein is CASSESADYQETQYF.